These 27 T cell receptor beta chains were all obtained from the same sample, sequenced in a study of blood T cells in healthy people across ages. Alongside a J-beta primer mix, a sample-barcoded 5' primer served in a second PCR lasting about 7 to 12 cycles. TCRdb redid the calling of the 5' RACE reads with MiXCR, one entry per CDR3 protein. The table shows 710,000 or so distinct CDR3 sequences, with less than 40% occurring only once. The sequenced material came from blood. These TCRs come from a woman aged 80 or over in good health.

The chain uses TRBV5-1 and TRBJ2-5; TRBD1 aligns across 12 bases. The germline gives CDR1 SGHRS, CDR2 YFSETQ. The CDR3 consists of 15 residues. V lost 7 bases to trimming and J lost 4 bases; unmatched junction nucleotides: 8. The CDR3 loop is CASLGQGALGETQYF. Here the CDR3 DNA reads TGCGCCAGCCTGGGACAGGGGGCGCTGGGAGAGACCCAGTACTTC.

This clonotype was recorded many times. The V gene is TRBV4-3, the J gene TRBJ2-7; TRBD2 agrees at 11 bases. Germline V lookup: CDR1 LGHNA, CDR2 YSLEER. V lost 1 base and J lost 4; bases outside the gene matches: 3. This CDR3 spans 15 amino acids. The CDR3: CASSQVAGGQYEQYF. Here the CDR3 DNA reads TGCGCCAGCAGCCAAGTAGCGGGGGGGCAGTACGAGCAGTACTTC.

This clonotype was observed at least ten times. The V gene is TRBV10-3, the J gene TRBJ1-2, with 7 bases that match TRBD1. The CDR3 contains 15 residues. The junction had 12 bases not matched to a gene; V was cut back by 7 bases and J by 4 bases. Germline values: CDR1 ENHRY, CDR2 SYGVKD. CDR3: CAITVEQGGVYGYTF. The CDR3 DNA reads as TGTGCCATCACCGTAGAGCAGGGGGGGGTCTATGGCTACACCTTC.

This sequence joins TRBV7-2 and TRBJ2-1, with a weak D call TRBD2 (5 bases). The J call may not be correct, given that the DNA end is closer to TRBJ2-7. This CDR3 is built from 15 residues. Germline V gives CDR1 SGHTA, CDR2 FQGNSA. CDR3 bases: TGTGCCAGCAGCTCAGGACTTAGCTCCTACAATGAGCAGTACTTC. Translated, it gives CASSSGLSSYNEQYF.

Only a few counts were recorded for this clonotype. The chain joins TRBV6-1 to TRBJ1-1; no clear D gene. CDR1 is MNHNS, CDR2 SASEGT, per germline. Trimming shortened V by 2 bases and J by 10 bases, and 11 bases separated the two germline ends. The CDR3 is 12 residues long. The CDR3 loop is CASSELEVVAFF. Here the CDR3 DNA reads TGTGCCAGCAGTGAATTGGAGGTTGTAGCTTTCTTT.

Ten or more counts support this clonotype. This chain joins TRBV28 and TRBJ2-5, with 9 bases that match TRBD1. The CDR3 is 16 amino acids. V gave up 4 bases and J gave up 3 bases; unmatched junction bases: 9. The V gene's germline CDR1 is MDHEN and CDR2 SYDVKM. The CDR3 DNA reads as TGTGCCAGCAGTTATCGACAGGGGGGTTTAAAAGAGACCCAGTACTTC. Translating it yields CASSYRQGGLKETQYF. Full variable domain (rest looked up from reference TRBV28 and TRBJ2-5): DVKVTQSSRYLVKRTGEKVFLECVQDMDHENMFWYRQDPGLGLRLIYFSYDVKMKEKGDIPEGYSVSREKKERFSLILESASTNQTSMYLCASSYRQGGLKETQYFGPGTRLLVL.

This clonotype appeared a few times. This clone may be a read error of a much larger clone one base away. The gene calls are TRBV5-6 and TRBJ2-7; 7 bases match TRBD1. This CDR3 comprises 12 residues. Germline V CDR1 and CDR2: SGHDT, YYEEEE. DNA for the CDR3: TGTGCCAACAGCTTGGACAGGTTCGAGCAGTACTTC. It codes for CANSLDRFEQYF.

For this clonotype: This clone may be a read error of a much larger clone one base away. The rearrangement uses TRBV24-1 and TRBJ2-1, with TRBD1 identical over 7 bases. Trimming cost V 5 bases and J 1 base; bases outside gene matches: 19. CDR1 is KGHDR and CDR2 is SFDVKD in the germline V gene. CDR3 size: 20 residues. In DNA, the CDR3 is TGTGCCACCAGTGCCCCCGGGACAGACCGCGCTAGTGGGTCCTACAATGAGCAGTTCTTC. Amino acid sequence: CATSAPGTDRASGSYNEQFF.

This clonotype was seen many times. V usage is TRBV12-3 or TRBV12-4 and J usage is TRBJ2-1; TRBD2 aligns across 10 bases. J was trimmed by 7 bases and V by 6 bases; bases with no gene match: 12. CDR3 length: 16 residues. The chain's CDR3 is CASSKERGGLSNEQFF. The CDR3 DNA sequence: TGTGCCAGCAGCAAGGAGCGGGGGGGCCTCTCGAATGAGCAGTTCTTC.

The CDR3 DNA sequence: TGTGCCAGCAGTTTAAGGCCCCCTAATTCACCCCTCCACTTT. This codes for CASSLRPPNSPLHF. V is TRBV27 and J is TRBJ1-6; D is undetermined. The CDR3 is made up of 14 amino acids. From germline, CDR1 is MNHEY and CDR2 SMNVEV (reference sequence). Between the trimmed V and J ends, which lost 2 bases and 6 bases, there was a span of 8 bases.

The chain carries TRBV28 and TRBJ2-7, with D possibly being TRBD1 (6 bases). The germline V and J ends were trimmed by 6 bases and 3 bases, with 15 bases remaining between them. This CDR3 is built from 14 residues. Per germline, CDR1 MDHEN and CDR2 SYDVKM. In DNA form, the CDR3 reads TGTGCCAGCAGGGTGGCACAGGGCTTCTACGAGCAGTACTTC. Its protein product is CASRVAQGFYEQYF.

The J gene is TRBJ2-2, the V gene TRBV4-3, with 11 nucleotides matching TRBD2. V lost 6 bases to trimming and J lost 10 bases; unmatched junction nucleotides: 13. The CDR3 extends over 16 amino acids. The germline V gene has CDR1 LGHNA and CDR2 YSLEER. The CDR3 nucleotides are TGCGCCAGCAGACAGAGTAGTAGCGGGGGGGTGAAGGAGCTGTTTTTT. This gives the protein CASRQSSSGGVKELFF.

Ten or more counts support this clonotype. DNA for the CDR3: TGTGCCAGCACCTTGGGGAATTATGAGCAGTTCTTC. It specifies CASTLGNYEQFF. V is TRBV7-9 and J is TRBJ2-1; D is undetermined. The CDR3 spans 12 residues. The germline V gene encodes CDR1 SEHNR and CDR2 FQNEAQ (reference sequence). Trimming left V 7 bases short and J 8 bases short, with 12 bases between.

V usage is TRBV6-5 and J usage is TRBJ2-1, with a tentative D call TRBD1 (6 bases). Germline V lookup: CDR1 MNHEY, CDR2 SVGAGI. V lost 7 bases to trimming and J lost 7 bases, with 17 bases between them. The CDR3 consists of 14 residues. CDR3 residues: CASILQGMCNEQFF. CDR3 in DNA: TGTGCCAGCATTTTACAGGGAATGTGTAATGAGCAGTTCTTC.

V and J are TRBV29-1 and TRBJ1-3; D is uncertain. The CDR3 totals 14 residues. With 7 bases removed from V and 0 bases from J, the gap between germline ends came to 13 bases. Looked up from germline, CDR1 is SQVTM and CDR2 is ANQGSEA. The CDR3 reads CSARMASSGNTIYF. In DNA, the CDR3 is TGCAGCGCCCGAATGGCCAGCTCTGGAAACACCATATATTTT. Variable domain in full (rest from reference TRBV29-1 and TRBJ1-3): SAVISQKPSRDICQRGTSLTIQCQVDSQVTMMFWYRQQPGQSLTLIATANQGSEATYESGFVIDKFPISRPNLTFSTLTVSNMSPEDSSIYLCSARMASSGNTIYFGEGSWLTVV.

This clonotype was observed a few times. The genes are TRBV28 and TRBJ1-4; a weak D match, TRBD1 (5 bases). CDR1 and CDR2 (germline): MDHEN, SYDVKM. The CDR3 is made up of 14 amino acids. The ends were cut back, 6 bases at V and 4 bases at J, with 12 bases in the middle. This CDR3 is CASSSGFRNEKLFF. The CDR3 nucleotides are TGTGCCAGCAGCTCAGGGTTCCGTAATGAAAAACTGTTTTTT.

At least ten counts were recorded for this clonotype. This chain connects TRBV11-2 to TRBJ2-4; D is unresolved. Trimming cost V 4 bases and J 9 bases, with 19 bases left between them. CDR1 and CDR2 (germline): SGHAT, FQNNGV. The CDR3 consists of 15 residues. The CDR3 region is CASSSSVGTSGIQYF. The CDR3 nucleotides read TGTGCCAGCAGCTCTTCGGTTGGTACGTCAGGCATTCAGTACTTC.

The chain is built from TRBV24-1 and TRBJ2-3, with D perhaps matching TRBD1 or TRBD2 (6 bases each). CDR1 is KGHDR, CDR2 SFDVKD, per germline. With 0 bases removed from V and 2 bases from J, the gap between germline ends came to 8 bases. The CDR3 is made up of 15 amino acids. The CDR3 DNA sequence: TGTGCCACCAGTGATTTGTGGGGGGCCACAGATACGCAGTATTTT. Translation: CATSDLWGATDTQYF.

The count of this clonotype is one. It may be a read error: a sequence one base away is much more abundant. This chain links TRBV20-1 with TRBJ2-1; 7 nucleotides line up with TRBD2. The J call is uncertain, as TRBJ2-7 better fits the DNA end. CDR1 DFQATT and CDR2 SNEGSKA come from the germline V gene (reference sequence). The CDR3 is 16 residues long. The CDR3 bases are TGCAGTGCTAGAGCGGCTAGCGGCAGCTCCTACAATGAGCAGTACTTC. Its protein is CSARAASGSSYNEQYF.

Comment on this clonotype: A clone one base away is much larger, so this may be a read error. The rearrangement links TRBV5-6 to TRBJ2-5; D is unresolved. The CDR3 length is 14 residues. Trimming took 9 bases from V and 1 from J, leaving 16 bases between them. CDR1 and CDR2 from the germline V gene are SGHDT and YYEEEE. The CDR3: CANSKVLRQETQYF. CDR3 nucleotide sequence: TGTGCCAACTCCAAGGTTCTTCGCCAAGAGACCCAGTACTTC.

This clonotype was picked up many times. This chain joins TRBV11-1 and TRBJ2-5, with D perhaps matching TRBD2 (5 bases). Germline lookup yields CDR1 SGHAT and CDR2 FQDESV (reference sequence). Trimming left V 2 bases short and J 2 bases short, with 18 bases between. The CDR3 spans 17 residues. CDR3 loop: CASSLTPGMGSQETQYF. CDR3 DNA: TGTGCCAGCAGCTTAACCCCGGGGATGGGGTCACAAGAGACCCAGTACTTC.

This clonotype has at least ten counts. The rearrangement links TRBV20-1 to TRBJ2-3, with 7 bases fitting TRBD2. V was clipped by 2 bases and J by 2 bases; unmatched bases: 7. CDR1 and CDR2 (germline): DFQATT, SNEGSKA (reference sequence). This CDR3 contains 15 residues. The CDR3 loop reads CSARIPRGYTDTQYF. In nucleotides, the CDR3 is TGCAGTGCTAGAATTCCGCGGGGGTACACAGATACGCAGTATTTT.

This clonotype was found many times. V is TRBV5-1 and J is TRBJ2-3; D is perhaps TRBD1 (6 bases). This CDR3 comprises 15 residues. Per the germline V gene, CDR1 is SGHRS and CDR2 is YFSETQ. V lost 0 bases and J lost 4, with 12 bases in between. The CDR3 here is CASSLDRVWPDTQYF. The DNA for the CDR3 is TGCGCCAGCAGCTTGGACAGGGTATGGCCAGATACGCAGTATTTT.

This clonotype was seen at least ten times. The chain couples TRBV9 to TRBJ1-1; tentative D call: TRBD1 (6 bases). Germline V CDR1 and CDR2: SGDLS, YYNGEE. The CDR3 covers 15 residues. V gave up 2 bases and J gave up 1 base, with 12 bases separating them. CDR3 protein: CASSVTWGQNTEAFF. Written as DNA, the CDR3 is TGTGCCAGCAGCGTTACCTGGGGGCAGAACACTGAAGCTTTCTTT. Together with reference TRBV9 and TRBJ1-1, the CDR3 gives the full variable domain: DSGVTQTPKHLITATGQRVTLRCSPRSGDLSVYWYQQSLDQGLQFLIQYYNGEERAKGNILERFSAQQFPDLHSELNLSSLELGDSALYFCASSVTWGQNTEAFFGQGTRLTVV.

This clonotype was observed a few times. V and J are TRBV24-1 and TRBJ2-2; 11 bases map to TRBD1. The V segment lost 7 bases and the J segment 5 bases; nucleotides outside the gene matches: 2. Germline CDR1 KGHDR, CDR2 SFDVKD. The CDR3 loop spans 14 amino acids. The DNA for the CDR3 is TGTGCCACCAGAGGACAGGGGGCGACCGGGGAGCTGTTTTTT. Its protein is CATRGQGATGELFF.

J is TRBJ2-3 and V is TRBV7-2, with a weak D call TRBD1 (5 bases). The CDR3 contains 18 residues. The V gene's germline CDR1 is SGHTA and CDR2 FQGNSA. V was shortened by 2 bases and J by 4 bases, with 22 bases between the two germline ends. Written as DNA, the CDR3 is TGTGCCAGCAGCTTATCTGGGGCCCTCCTTACTCAGCCAGATACGCAGTATTTT. It translates to CASSLSGALLTQPDTQYF. The full variable domain, rest sourced from reference TRBV7-2 and TRBJ2-3, is GAGVSQSPSNKVTEKGKDVELRCDPISGHTALYWYRQSLGQGLEFLIYFQGNSAPDKSGLPSDRFSAERTGGSVSTLTIQRTQQEDSAVYLCASSLSGALLTQPDTQYFGPGTRLTVL.

This clonotype occurred many times. The gene calls are TRBV3-1 and TRBJ2-5, with no clear D. CDR1 and CDR2 (germline): LGHDT, YNNKEL (reference sequence). The CDR3 runs 15 residues. With 0 bases removed from V and 5 bases from J, the gap between germline ends came to 13 bases. CDR3 residues: CASSQDSQYRETQYF. CDR3 nucleotides: TGTGCCAGCAGCCAAGATTCCCAGTATCGGGAGACCCAGTACTTC.